Listed below are T cell receptor beta chains from one sample, sequenced in a study of cytomegalovirus exposure and HLA in healthy donors. The repertoire was sequenced with immunoSEQ multiplex PCR; TCRdb's copy has only in-frame clones and lacks some. This sample has tens of thousands of clones, with 70% found just once. Sequenced input: PBMCs. These receptor sequences come from a woman aged 50 to 60 in good health and CMV-seropositive. Each CDR3 is given with its conserved first and last residue. A D gene is named only where the DNA matches it firmly. Clone size, where shown, is once, few, many, or a class for clones that have expanded.

j_gene | abundance | d_gene | v_gene | CDR3aa | CDR3nt
TRBJ1-2 | - | - | TRBV6-5 | CASSSTGKNGYTF | TGTGCCAGCAGTTCAACAGGGAAGAATGGCTACACCTTC
TRBJ2-1 | few | - | TRBV5-6 | CASSLGLILAYNEQFF | TGTGCCAGCAGCTTGGGACTCATCTTAGCCTACAATGAGCAGTTCTTC
TRBJ2-3 | - | TRBD1 | TRBV28 | CASSRIDRVSGTQYF | TGTGCCAGCAGCCGGATAGACAGGGTCTCGGGTACGCAGTATTTT
TRBJ2-2 | - | - | TRBV19 | CASSSEGGYTGELFF | TGTGCCAGTAGTTCAGAGGGCGGCTACACCGGGGAGCTGTTTTTT
TRBJ2-2 | - | - | TRBV21-1 | CASGPQAGLAGLGGELFF | TGTGCCAGCGGCCCCCAAGCGGGACTAGCGGGATTAGGCGGGGAGCTGTTTTTT
TRBJ2-7 | - | - | TRBV18 | CASSSLTGDYYEQYF | TGTGCCAGCTCATCACTGACAGGGGACTACTACGAGCAGTACTTC
TRBJ1-3 | - | TRBD1 | TRBV10-2 | CASSESRGTGTLSGNTIYF | TGCGCCAGCAGTGAGTCGAGGGGGACAGGGACACTCTCTGGAAACACCATATATTTT
TRBJ1-2 | - | - | TRBV28 | CASSLAGEGGNYGYTF | TGTGCCAGCAGTTTAGCCGGGGAAGGAGGGAACTATGGCTACACCTTC
TRBJ1-4 | - | - | TRBV9 | CASSPSLRENEKLFF | TGTGCCAGCAGCCCATCGTTGAGGGAAAATGAAAAACTGTTTTTT
TRBJ1-4 | - | TRBD1 | TRBV7-8 | CASSANYRGEGEKLFF | TGTGCCAGCAGCGCCAATTACAGGGGAGAGGGTGAAAAACTGTTCTTT
TRBJ2-1 | - | - | TRBV2 | CASSDSPGLLYNEQFF | TGTGCCAGCAGTGATTCCCCGGGACTGCTATACAATGAGCAGTTCTTC
TRBJ2-3 | - | - | TRBV19 | CASRHTGTPVPDTQYF | TGTGCCAGTAGGCATACCGGGACTCCAGTCCCAGATACGCAGTATTTT
TRBJ2-3 | few | - | TRBV28 | CASSSPSPDTQYF | TGTGCCAGCAGTTCACCGAGCCCAGATACGCAGTATTTT
TRBJ2-1 | - | - | TRBV29-1 | CSVLWADRAGNEQFF | TGCAGCGTTCTTTGGGCTGACAGGGCGGGGAATGAGCAGTTCTTC
TRBJ1-1 | - | TRBD1 | TRBV13 | CASSLRGLNTEAFF | TGTGCCAGCAGCCTCAGGGGGTTGAACACTGAAGCTTTCTTT
TRBJ2-7 | - | - | TRBV11-2 | CASSTQGGGSYEQYF | TGTGCCAGCAGCACACAGGGTGGAGGTTCCTACGAGCAGTACTTC
TRBJ2-3 | - | - | TRBV5-1 | CASSLLLMGGSTDTQYF | TGCGCCAGCAGCTTACTTCTGATGGGCGGGAGCACAGATACGCAGTATTTT
TRBJ1-3 | - | - | TRBV5-1 | CASSPGGSGNTIYF | TGCGCCAGCAGCCCCGGGGGTTCCGGAAACACCATATATTTT
TRBJ2-1 | - | TRBD1 | TRBV7-3 | CASRRPGQGSNEQFF | TGTGCCAGCAGACGTCCGGGACAGGGGTCCAATGAGCAGTTCTTC
TRBJ2-3 | - | - | TRBV4-1 | CASSLQDRTYTDTQYF | TGCGCCAGCAGCCTCCAGGACAGAACCTACACAGATACGCAGTATTTT
TRBJ2-4 | - | TRBD1 | TRBV28 | CASSQTGIGAKNIQYF | TGTGCCAGCAGTCAGACAGGGATAGGAGCCAAAAACATTCAGTACTTC
TRBJ1-2 | once | - | TRBV5-6 | CASSLGQGTGNYGYTF | TGTGCCAGCAGCTTGGGGCAGGGAACAGGGAACTATGGCTACACCTTC
TRBJ1-3 | - | - | TRBV6-1 | CASRLLGSGNTIYF | TGTGCCAGCAGGTTACTTGGCTCTGGAAACACCATATATTTT
TRBJ2-7 | - | TRBD1 | TRBV29-1 | CSVEAGTGYEQYF | TGCAGCGTTGAGGCTGGGACAGGTTACGAGCAGTACTTC
TRBJ2-7 | - | TRBD1 | TRBV14 | CASSGTGFYEQYF | TGTGCCAGCAGCGGGACAGGGTTCTACGAGCAGTACTTC
TRBJ2-3 | few | - | TRBV19 | CASSITRTDTQYF | TGTGCCAGTAGTATAACTCGCACAGATACGCAGTATTTT
TRBJ1-1 | - | - | TRBV13 | CASSLGREAFF | TGTGCCAGCAGCTTAGGTAGGGAGGCTTTCTTT
TRBJ2-7 | - | TRBD2 | TRBV7-8 | CASSSSGSSYEQYF | TGTGCCAGCAGCTCTAGCGGGAGCTCCTACGAGCAGTACTTC
TRBJ2-2 | once | TRBD2 | TRBV28 | CASSSPTSGSIGELFF | TGTGCCAGCAGTTCCCCGACTAGCGGGAGTATCGGGGAGCTGTTTTTT
TRBJ2-1 | - | - | TRBV18 | CASSPPTSFRNEQFF | TGTGCCAGCTCACCACCGACTAGTTTCAGGAATGAGCAGTTCTTC
TRBJ2-1 | - | TRBD2 | TRBV28 | CASIPGLAGARVFF | TGTGCCAGCATCCCGGGACTAGCGGGAGCGAGGGTATTCTTC
TRBJ2-2 | - | TRBD2 | TRBV5-1 | CASSFPGLASGELFF | TGCGCCAGCAGCTTCCCGGGACTAGCTTCCGGGGAGCTGTTTTTT
TRBJ2-7 | - | - | TRBV4-2 | CASSQENKGYEQYF | TGTGCCAGCAGCCAAGAGAATAAGGGGTATGAGCAGTACTTC
TRBJ2-1 | - | - | TRBV6-1 | CASSEEGNEQFF | TGTGCCAGCAGTGAGGAGGGGAATGAGCAGTTCTTC
TRBJ1-5 | - | - | TRBV27 | CASSFLTGSNQPQHF | TGTGCCAGCAGTTTCCTCACCGGGAGCAATCAGCCCCAGCATTTT